This T cell receptor (beta chain) was observed in a study of shared clonotypes between healthy human individuals. Looking at the study overall: The study drew on a couple of women and a few men aged 18 to 49 as donors.

Findings of the study overall: Depth of sequencing was expected to influence donor clonotype sharing.

CDR3 length: 20 amino acids. The V end lost 1 base, the J end lost 2 bases, and 28 bases lay between the germline ends. Looked up from germline, CDR1 is SGHRS and CDR2 is YFSETQ. Using immunoSEQ multiplex PCR, the repertoire was profiled, and TCRdb retains in-frame clones only, with some absent. The sample lists about 1.5 million clones; roughly 96% were seen once. A remark on this clone: The target antigen is unknown.

The clonotype comes from a man aged 30 to 45 in good health. V is TRBV5-1 and J is TRBJ2-7; tentatively, D is TRBD2 (6 bases). Sequenced: naive CD4+ T cells sorted from blood. The subset: CD45RA+ positively selected. In nucleotides, the CDR3 is TGCGCCAGCAGCTTGTTTTTTAGCGGAACAATAACCCCTACAACCTACGAGCAGTACTTC. Translation: CASSLFFSGTITPTTYEQYF.